This TCR beta chain appears in the sequencing data of a study of radiotherapy plus CTLA-4 blockade in lung cancer. Overall study context: Patients showed objective responses in roughly 19% of cases and disease control in just over 30%. Study-level findings and limits: Some TCR clones had been derived from tumors. These clones expanded in peripheral blood after radiotherapy plus ipilimumab. Reports identified early blood T cell clone dynamics, with interferon-beta, as the best response predictor.

Turning to this clone: The antigen is undetermined.

The CDR3 sequence is 15 residues long. CDR1 and CDR2 from the germline V gene are SGHRS and YFSETQ. Trimming pared 4 bases from V and 1 base from J, leaving 12 bases between. Method: immunoSEQ multiplex PCR; TCRdb's copy keeps in-frame clones and lacks some. The sample lists around 99,000 clones; 88% were seen once. Those with chemo-refractory metastatic non-small-cell lung cancer were treated with focal radiation combined with CTLA-4 blockade using ipilimumab. The sample in question was peripheral blood, obtained from a patient treated with radiotherapy plus ipilimumab. The source of this sequence is a human donor with non-small cell lung cancer that progressed on radiotherapy plus ipilimumab. The chain has TRBV5-1 and TRBJ2-1, with D perhaps matching TRBD2 (6 bases). Here the CDR3 reads CASSRDSKSYNEQFF. The CDR3 DNA is TGCGCCAGCAGCAGGGACTCGAAGTCCTACAATGAGCAGTTCTTC.